The 12 T cell receptor beta chains given below trace back to one sample, sequenced in a study of blood T cell repertoires in COVID-19. Repertoires were generated with immunoSEQ multiplex PCR, while TCRdb's copy carries only in-frame clones and drops some. The table has 200,000 to 300,000 clones, 85% seen once. Sequencing was done on a sample of peripheral blood. The receptors come from a man aged 45 to 65 with COVID-19, enrolled during active disease.

This clone was seen more than once but under ten times. The rearrangement joins TRBV28 to TRBJ2-7, with TRBD1 matching 7 bases. Germline assignment: CDR1 MDHEN and CDR2 SYDVKM. There are 14 residues in the CDR3. With V trimmed by 3 bases and J by 4 bases, 6 bases remained unmatched. In nucleotides, the CDR3 is TGTGCCAGCAGTTTGACAGGGAAGCGGTACGAGCAGTACTTC. Encoded protein: CASSLTGKRYEQYF.

V gene TRBV7-8 combines with J gene TRBJ1-2, with D possibly matching TRBD1 (5 bases). This CDR3 comprises 11 residues. V shed 6 bases and J shed 7 bases, with 9 bases lying between them. The germline CDR1 and CDR2 sequences are SGHVS and FQNEAQ. The CDR3 region is CASSWGGGYTF. CDR3 nucleotides: TGTGCCAGCAGTTGGGGCGGTGGCTACACCTTC.

The chain uses TRBV3-1 (or the pseudogene TRBV3-2) and TRBJ1-2; unclear D gene. Trimming took 5 bases from V and 3 from J, leaving 16 bases between them. Per germline, CDR1 LGHDT and CDR2 YNNKEL (reference sequence). The CDR3 is 15 amino acids. The CDR3 loop reads CASSKADGNYYGYTF. CDR3 nucleotide sequence: TGTGCCAGCAGCAAAGCCGACGGGAACTACTATGGCTACACCTTC.

This clone appeared once. This chain uses TRBV6-2 or TRBV6-3 with TRBJ2-7, with D possibly matching TRBD2 (5 bases). This CDR3 has 12 amino acids. Between the trimmed V and J ends, which lost 4 bases and 2 bases, there was a span of 6 bases. From germline, CDR1 is MNHEY and CDR2 SVGEGT. The CDR3 protein is CASSWGAYEQYF. In DNA form, the CDR3 reads TGTGCCAGCAGTTGGGGAGCCTACGAGCAGTACTTC.

The chain recombines TRBV15 with TRBJ1-5; no clear D. Germline loops: CDR1 LNHNV, CDR2 YYDKDF (reference sequence). CDR3 length: 16 amino acids. V lost 3 bases and J 0 bases, leaving 12 bases between the germline ends. The CDR3 loop is CATSREGPYSNQPQHF. CDR3 coding DNA: TGTGCCACCAGCAGGGAGGGCCCTTATAGCAATCAGCCCCAGCATTTT.

This clone was picked up a small number of times. This sequence joins TRBV7-9 and TRBJ2-7, with 7 bases identical to TRBD2. CDR3 length: 15 residues. CDR1 is SEHNR and CDR2 is FQNEAQ in the germline V gene (reference sequence). The V gene end was trimmed by 1 base and the J gene end by 2 bases; junction bases not matched to a gene: 5. The CDR3 region is CASSLGGTTAYEQYF. The DNA for the CDR3 is TGTGCCAGCAGCTTAGGGGGGACTACTGCCTACGAGCAGTACTTC.

This chain uses TRBV10-1 with TRBJ1-4; D possibly corresponds to TRBD1 (5 bases). This CDR3 region has 13 residues. V was pared by 6 bases and J by 11 bases, with 16 bases between. CDR1 WNHNN and CDR2 SYGVQD come from the germline V gene (reference sequence). This CDR3 is CASSAGSGRKLFF. The CDR3 DNA sequence: TGCGCCAGCAGCGCAGGGTCAGGGAGGAAACTGTTTTTT.

The V and J genes are TRBV11-2 and TRBJ2-3, with D possibly matching TRBD1 (7 bases). Germline CDR1 SGHAT, CDR2 FQNNGV. The germline V and J ends were trimmed by 5 bases and 2 bases, with 14 bases remaining between them. The CDR3 loop spans 15 amino acids. Here the CDR3 DNA reads TGTGCCAGCAGCGCGAGCAGGGGGGTCACAGATACGCAGTATTTT. This sequence encodes CASSASRGVTDTQYF. Full variable domain (outside the CDR3, taken from reference TRBV11-2 and TRBJ2-3): EAGVAQSPRYKIIEKRQSVAFWCNPISGHATLYWYQQILGQGPKLLIQFQNNGVVDDSQLPKDRFSAERLKGVDSTLKIQPAKLEDSAVYLCASSASRGVTDTQYFGPGTRLTVL.

The chain has TRBV5-1 and TRBJ2-3, with 8 bases lining up with TRBD2. The junction had 10 bases not matched to a gene; V was cut back by 2 bases and J by 2 bases. The germline gives CDR1 SGHRS, CDR2 YFSETQ. There are 17 residues in the CDR3. CDR3 nucleotides: TGCGCCAGCAGCTTTGGACCCGCCGGGGGGGCCACAGATACGCAGTATTTT. This encodes CASSFGPAGGATDTQYF.

This clone was picked up one time. This chain joins TRBV7-2 and TRBJ2-3; TRBD2 matches at 11 bases. V trimming: 0 bases; J trimming: 1 base; junction bases outside the gene matches: 6. The CDR3 consists of 18 residues. The germline CDR1 and CDR2 sequences are SGHTA and FQGNSA. Here the CDR3 DNA reads TGTGCCAGCAGCTTAGCTCCTAGCGGGGGGCTTGGCACAGATACGCAGTATTTT. Amino acid sequence: CASSLAPSGGLGTDTQYF.

This chain uses TRBV6-2 or TRBV6-3 with TRBJ1-2; a weak D match, TRBD1 (6 bases). Trimming shortened V by 0 bases and J by 7 bases, and 12 bases separated the two germline ends. The CDR3 has 14 amino acids. The germline V gene encodes CDR1 MNHEY and CDR2 SVGEGT. DNA of the CDR3: TGTGCCAGCAGTTACTCGAACAGGGTCTTTGGCTACACCTTC. This gives the protein CASSYSNRVFGYTF.

A single count supports this clone. The V and J genes are TRBV2 and TRBJ2-1; D is ambiguous. From germline, CDR1 is SNHLY and CDR2 FYNNEI. The V and J ends lost 7 bases and 2 bases respectively, with 9 bases between them. The CDR3 runs 13 residues. CDR3 residues: CASKDTPYNEQFF. The CDR3 DNA follows: TGTGCCAGCAAAGACACACCCTACAATGAGCAGTTCTTC.